This TCR beta chain was documented in a study of blood T cell repertoires in COVID-19. For the study at large: Acute and convalescent COVID-19 samples came from the United States, Italy and Spain.

Germline V gives CDR1 KGHSH, CDR2 LQKENI. CDR3 length: 14 residues. V dropped 1 base and J dropped 7; count of bases not matched to a gene: 4. Using immunoSEQ multiplex PCR, the repertoire was profiled, and TCRdb retains in-frame clones only, with some absent. The sample gives over 200,000 clones, 85% to 90% of which show up once; about 6% is in the top ten. The sequence was collected from an elderly man with acute or convalescent COVID-19. V gene TRBV18 combines with J gene TRBJ2-1; 7 nucleotides agree with TRBD1. Sequencing was done on a sample of peripheral blood. The CDR3 nucleotides are TGTGCCAGCTCACCACGGACAGGACCAAATGAGCAGTTCTTC. Amino acid sequence: CASSPRTGPNEQFF.